One sample yielded the 12 T cell receptor beta chains listed below, sequenced in a study of cytomegalovirus exposure and HLA in healthy donors. Primers included in the PCR were 60 Vbeta and 13 Jbeta primers. Profiling relied on immunoSEQ multiplex PCR, and the TCRdb table lists in-frame clones only, not all of them. Of 150,000 to 200,000 clones in the sample, about 85% are singletons; the top ten hold less than 1.5%. Specimen: PBMCs. All receptors derive from a girl aged 10-17 years in good health and CMV-seropositive.

The chain has TRBV11-2 and TRBJ1-1; D is perhaps TRBD1 (6 bases). This CDR3 comprises 15 residues. The V gene lost 6 bases and the J gene lost 1 base, with 15 bases spanning the gap. Germline V CDR1 and CDR2: SGHAT, FQNNGV. The CDR3 region has the DNA TGTGCCAGCAGTAGGGGGGAGGGGAAGAACACTGAAGCTTTCTTT. Translating gives CASSRGEGKNTEAFF.

The chain joins TRBV28 to TRBJ1-1; D is unresolved. The CDR3 sequence is 11 residues long. Germline CDR1 and CDR2: MDHEN and SYDVKM. V was shortened by 3 bases and J by 8 bases, with 7 bases between the two germline ends. CDR3 nucleotide sequence: TGTGCCAGCAGTTTCTCACTAGAAGCTTTCTTT. This codes for CASSFSLEAFF.

The rearrangement links TRBV4-1 to TRBJ2-7; possible D gene TRBD2, 7 bases. Germline CDR1 MGHRA, CDR2 YSYEKL. This CDR3 spans 15 amino acids. Trimming took off 1 base at V and 6 bases at J, with 16 bases between the two ends. The chain's CDR3 is CASSQGRGGKSEQYF. In DNA, the CDR3 is TGCGCCAGCAGCCAAGGAAGGGGGGGGAAGAGCGAGCAGTACTTC.

The V gene is TRBV7-3, the J gene TRBJ1-2, with 9 bases fitting TRBD1. V was pared by 5 bases and J by 4 bases, with 11 bases of the junction left unmatched. The CDR3 has 16 amino acids. Germline V CDR1 and CDR2: SGHTA, FQGTGA. Here the CDR3 reads CASSTIRDRDTYGYTF. The CDR3 bases are TGTGCCAGCAGCACAATCCGGGACAGGGACACCTATGGCTACACCTTC. Full variable domain (missing parts from reference TRBV7-3 and TRBJ1-2): GAGVSQTPSNKVTEKGKYVELRCDPISGHTALYWYRQSLGQGPEFLIYFQGTGAADDSGLPNDRFFAVRPEGSVSTLKIQRTERGDSAVYLCASSTIRDRDTYGYTFGSGTRLTVV.

The V call is TRBV27, the J call TRBJ1-1, with 8 bases aligning to TRBD1. In germline, CDR1 is MNHEY, CDR2 SMNVEV (reference sequence). With 7 bases clipped from V and 1 base from J, the junction kept 14 bases outside the gene matches. The CDR3 extends over 17 amino acids. The CDR3 bases are TGTGCCAGCATCCTCCATTTTCCGACAGGGGAGAACACTGAAGCTTTCTTT. Encoded protein: CASILHFPTGENTEAFF.

In nucleotides, the CDR3 is TGCGCCAGCAGCCCACAGGGGGCGTCCTACGAGCAGTACTTC. Translation gives CASSPQGASYEQYF. The rearrangement joins TRBV5-1 to TRBJ2-7; 9 nucleotides agree with TRBD1. There are 14 residues in the CDR3. The junction had 3 bases not matched to a gene; V was cut back by 4 bases and J by 1 base. The germline V gene encodes CDR1 SGHRS and CDR2 YFSETQ.

The chain couples TRBV30 to TRBJ2-7, with 9 bases lining up with TRBD1. Germline V gene data show CDR1 as GTSNPN and CDR2 as SVGIG (reference sequence). The CDR3 contains 14 residues. The ends lost 3 bases at V and 3 bases at J; junction bases unmatched: 6. The DNA for the CDR3 is TGTGCCTGGAGACGACCGGGACAGGGCTACGAGCAGTACTTC. It specifies CAWRRPGQGYEQYF.

The chain recombines TRBV4-2 with TRBJ1-2, with 8 positions matching TRBD1. The CDR3 spans 12 residues. Germline CDR1 LGHNA, CDR2 YNFKEQ. V shed 3 bases, J shed 8 bases, and the junction held 2 bases outside the gene matches. The CDR3 region is CASSQTGEGYTF. CDR3 coding DNA: TGTGCCAGCAGCCAGACAGGGGAGGGCTACACCTTC.

The chain uses TRBV27 and TRBJ2-1; a weak D match, TRBD1 (5 bases). Deletions cut 7 bases from V and 9 bases from J, with 19 bases between. The CDR3 runs to 14 residues. Germline CDR1 reads MNHEY; CDR2 reads SMNVEV (reference sequence). The chain's CDR3 is CASIKTFDSSEQFF. The CDR3 region has the DNA TGTGCCAGCATTAAAACATTCGACAGTAGTGAGCAGTTCTTC.

The genes are TRBV30 and TRBJ1-1, with 8 bases identical to TRBD1. The CDR3 is 14 amino acids. Trimming took 3 bases from V and 2 from J; bases not matched to a gene: 5. Germline V lookup: CDR1 GTSNPN, CDR2 SVGIG (reference sequence). The CDR3 DNA reads TGTGCCTGGAGGCGGACAGGGACCAACACTGAAGCTTTCTTT. Amino acids: CAWRRTGTNTEAFF.

The chain recombines TRBV2 with TRBJ2-2; 7 positions match TRBD2. CDR1 SNHLY and CDR2 FYNNEI come from the germline V gene. Unmatched junction bases numbered 8, after V lost 7 bases and J lost 3 bases. The CDR3 covers 15 residues. CDR3 amino acids: CASTLGGVYTGELFF. Written as DNA, the CDR3 is TGTGCCAGCACCCTGGGGGGGGTTTACACCGGGGAGCTGTTTTTT.

The J gene is TRBJ1-1, the V gene TRBV11-3, with 8 nucleotides matching TRBD1. The V gene's germline CDR1 is SGHNT and CDR2 YENEEA. J was trimmed by 5 bases and V by 2 bases; bases with no gene match: 4. This CDR3 region has 14 residues. CDR3 sequence: CASSLQGAQTEAFF. The CDR3 nucleotides are TGTGCCAGCAGCTTACAGGGGGCGCAAACTGAAGCTTTCTTT.